Reported below is one T cell receptor (beta chain). This CDR3 is 14 amino acids long. V lost 0 bases, J lost 6 bases, and 2 bases stayed unmatched. Looked up from germline, CDR1 is SGDLS and CDR2 is YYNGEE. Profiling relied on immunoSEQ multiplex PCR, and the TCRdb table lists in-frame clones only, not all of them. This repertoire shows some 290,000 clones, 75% to 90% found once; its top ten account for under 5.5%. This record belongs to a study of blood T cell repertoires in COVID-19. Whole-study context: The analysed material was cDNA or gDNA that came from T cells, B-cell-depleted T cells, or PBMCs.

The sequence was obtained from a man aged 55 to 70 who had recovered from COVID-19. This chain uses TRBV9 with TRBJ2-1, with 8 bases lining up with TRBD2. Sequenced input: peripheral blood. The CDR3 here is CASSVGGTSNEQFF. The CDR3, as DNA: TGTGCCAGCAGCGTAGGTGGGACTAGCAATGAGCAGTTCTTC.